These 18 T cell receptor beta chains were all obtained from the same sample, sequenced in a study of CD8 T cell repertoires and HIV-1 epitope variants. For these receptors, no antigen is known. Libraries were prepared by immunoSEQ multiplex PCR; TCRdb keeps only in-frame clonotypes and omits some of them. Of 2,200 or so clones listed, around 71% are singletons. Sequencing was carried out using cultured CD8+ T cells derived from PBMCs. The source is a male donor with HIV.

This chain links TRBV6-6 with TRBJ2-1, with 7 bases identical to TRBD1. The V gene's germline CDR1 is MNHNY and CDR2 SVGAGI (reference sequence). With V trimmed by 2 bases and J by 4 bases, 5 bases remained unmatched. The CDR3 has 15 amino acids. As DNA, the CDR3 is TGTGCCAGCAGTTACCGACAGGGCGAATACAATGAGCAGTTCTTC. Residues: CASSYRQGEYNEQFF.

The chain carries TRBV15 and TRBJ1-1; D is perhaps TRBD1 (5 bases). The CDR3 totals 16 residues. Per germline, CDR1 LNHNV and CDR2 YYDKDF (reference sequence). The V gene lost 6 bases and the J gene lost 0 bases, with 17 bases spanning the gap. The CDR3 bases are TGTGCCACCAGATTACCAAGAGGGGCCATGAACACTGAAGCTTTCTTT. As protein: CATRLPRGAMNTEAFF.

This clone showed up just a few times. This chain uses TRBV19 with TRBJ1-1; D ambiguous. This CDR3 region has 15 residues. CDR1 LNHDA and CDR2 SQIVND come from the germline V gene (reference sequence). With 10 bases removed from V and 5 bases from J, the gap between germline ends came to 23 bases. CDR3 sequence reads: CATSGSTTSDTEAFF. CDR3 bases: TGTGCCACTTCGGGAAGTACGACGTCCGATACTGAAGCTTTCTTT.

The chain has TRBV7-9 and TRBJ2-3; a possible D gene is TRBD1 (6 bases). The germline CDR1 and CDR2 sequences are SEHNR and FQNEAQ (reference sequence). V dropped 8 bases and J dropped 6 bases, with 12 bases sitting between them. This CDR3 is 12 amino acids long. Written as DNA, the CDR3 is TGTGCCAGCGAGGGGGTCGAGGATACGCAGTATTTT. It codes for CASEGVEDTQYF.

In its sample, this clone ranks as large (0.1 to 1%). J is TRBJ1-2 and V is TRBV5-6; D not certain. The CDR3 loop spans 16 amino acids. Trimming shortened V by 4 bases and J by 3 bases, and 19 bases separated the two germline ends. The V gene's germline CDR1 is SGHDT and CDR2 YYEEEE. In DNA form, the CDR3 reads TGTGCCAGCAGCCCTTGGCCGGTAGAATTGGACTATGGCTACACCTTC. This codes for CASSPWPVELDYGYTF.

This clone was seen a handful of times. The chain combines TRBV28 with TRBJ2-7; 8 bases fit TRBD2. V was clipped by 5 bases and J by 6 bases; unmatched bases: 9. Germline V lookup: CDR1 MDHEN, CDR2 SYDVKM. The CDR3 is 14 amino acids. This CDR3 is CASSPEAGVSEQYF. The CDR3 DNA reads TGTGCCAGCAGTCCGGAAGCGGGAGTAAGCGAGCAGTACTTC.

This clone was observed a few times. The chain recombines TRBV28 with TRBJ2-5, with 8 positions matching TRBD2. The germline V gene has CDR1 MDHEN and CDR2 SYDVKM. The CDR3 runs 16 residues. The J segment lost 4 bases and the V segment lost 1 base, leaving 8 bases of the junction unmatched. The CDR3 sequence: CASSLSDGGVGETQYF. The CDR3 bases are TGTGCCAGCAGTTTATCCGACGGGGGGGTCGGAGAGACCCAGTACTTC.

V and J are TRBV7-9 and TRBJ2-7; tentatively, D is TRBD2 (7 bases). V lost 5 bases and J lost 2, with 22 bases in between. Germline V CDR1 and CDR2: SEHNR, FQNEAQ (reference sequence). The CDR3 is made up of 17 amino acids. The chain's CDR3 is CASSPRGAGEEAYEQYF. The DNA for the CDR3 is TGTGCCAGCAGCCCAAGGGGGGCGGGAGAGGAAGCCTACGAGCAGTACTTC.

The chain employs TRBV4-3 and TRBJ2-7; D is tentatively TRBD1 or TRBD2 (6 bases each). Germline CDR1 is LGHNA and CDR2 is YSLEER. The ends were cut back, 3 bases at V and 5 bases at J, with 17 bases in the middle. CDR3 length equals 15 residues. The CDR3 nucleotides are TGCGCCAGCAGCCACGCACAGGGAGGCCTTCACGAGCAGTACTTC. This codes for CASSHAQGGLHEQYF.

This clone came up once. The genes are TRBV9 and TRBJ1-4, with 8 bases that match TRBD1. The CDR3 has 15 residues. V lost 0 bases, J lost 8 bases, and 6 bases stayed unmatched. Germline values: CDR1 SGDLS, CDR2 YYNGEE. CDR3 in DNA: TGTGCCAGCAGCGTAGTTGCAGGGGGCGAAGAAAAACTGTTTTTT. Its protein product is CASSVVAGGEEKLFF.

This clone was observed a few times. The CDR3 sequence is CASSSTEDSNQPQHF. CDR3 DNA sequence: TGTGCCAGCAGCTCGACAGAAGATAGCAATCAGCCCCAGCATTTT. V and J are TRBV5-4 and TRBJ1-5, with D perhaps matching TRBD1 (5 bases). Trimming pared 3 bases from V and 0 bases from J, leaving 10 bases between. This CDR3 spans 15 amino acids. CDR1 and CDR2 from the germline V gene are SGHNT and YYREEE (reference sequence).

In its sample, this clone was seen once. The chain combines TRBV19 with TRBJ2-5, with D perhaps matching TRBD1 (6 bases). Germline V lookup: CDR1 LNHDA, CDR2 SQIVND (reference sequence). V was shortened by 6 bases and J by 3 bases, with 20 bases between the two germline ends. There are 16 residues in the CDR3. CDR3 DNA sequence: TGTGCCAGTAGCATTATAGGCAAGGGGGAGAAAGAGACCCAGTACTTC. It codes for CASSIIGKGEKETQYF.

CDR3 in amino acids: CASSQEWGAYNSPLHF. CDR3 in DNA: TGTGCCAGCAGCCAAGAGTGGGGGGCCTATAATTCACCCCTCCACTTT. The chain uses TRBV14 and TRBJ1-6; tentative D call: TRBD1 (5 bases). The length of the CDR3 is 16 residues. The germline V gene has CDR1 SGHDN and CDR2 FVKESK. V dropped 0 bases and J dropped 2 bases, with 8 bases sitting between them. Full variable domain (remainder filled in from reference TRBV14 and TRBJ1-6): EAGVTQFPSHSVIEKGQTVTLRCDPISGHDNLYWYRRVMGKEIKFLLHFVKESKQDESGMPNNRFLAERTGGTYSTLKVQPAELEDSGVYFCASSQEWGAYNSPLHFGNGTRLTVT.

V is TRBV29-1 and J is TRBJ1-2; D is ambiguous. V was cut by 3 bases and J by 1 base, with 9 bases left in between. The CDR3 is 13 amino acids. Germline V lookup: CDR1 SQVTM, CDR2 ANQGSEA. CDR3 nucleotide sequence: TGCAGCGTTGACGGACCTATTAACTATGGCTACACCTTC. Translation gives CSVDGPINYGYTF.

This rearrangement joins TRBV19 to TRBJ2-1; D gene uncertain. CDR3 length equals 16 residues. The germline V gene has CDR1 LNHDA and CDR2 SQIVND (reference sequence). V was cut by 2 bases and J by 0 bases, with 11 bases left in between. The CDR3 DNA follows: TGTGCCAGTAGTATATTGAGCGAGAGCTCCTACAATGAGCAGTTCTTC. Residues: CASSILSESSYNEQFF. Supplemented by reference TRBV19 and TRBJ2-1, the full variable domain reads DGGITQSPKYLFRKEGQNVTLSCEQNLNHDAMYWYRQDPGQGLRLIYYSQIVNDFQKGDIAEGYSVSREKKESFPLTVTSAQKNPTAFYLCASSILSESSYNEQFFGPGTRLTVL.

The chain combines TRBV5-1 with TRBJ1-1, with 9 bases matching TRBD1. The CDR3 spans 16 residues. V lost 2 bases, J lost 4 bases, and 9 bases stayed unmatched. In germline, CDR1 is SGHRS, CDR2 YFSETQ. CDR3 in amino acids: CASSLIRQGGSTEAFF. The CDR3 DNA reads as TGCGCCAGCAGCTTAATCCGACAGGGGGGGAGCACTGAAGCTTTCTTT.

V gene TRBV4-3 combines with J gene TRBJ2-2; D is unclear. The length of the CDR3 is 15 residues. The germline V and J ends were trimmed by 0 bases and 5 bases, with 10 bases remaining between them. Germline-derived CDR1 and CDR2 are LGHNA and YSLEER. The DNA of the CDR3 is TGCGCCAGCAGCCAAGAGGCGAGGTATACCGGGGAGCTGTTTTTT. This translates into CASSQEARYTGELFF.

The chain recombines TRBV11-2 with TRBJ2-5, with 10 nucleotides matching TRBD2. The trim removed 0 bases at V and 3 bases at J, leaving 10 bases unmatched. CDR1 and CDR2 (germline): SGHAT, FQNNGV. The CDR3 covers 18 residues. This CDR3 reads CASSLDWGGGLAEETQYF. The CDR3 region has the DNA TGTGCCAGCAGCTTAGATTGGGGTGGAGGACTAGCGGAAGAGACCCAGTACTTC.